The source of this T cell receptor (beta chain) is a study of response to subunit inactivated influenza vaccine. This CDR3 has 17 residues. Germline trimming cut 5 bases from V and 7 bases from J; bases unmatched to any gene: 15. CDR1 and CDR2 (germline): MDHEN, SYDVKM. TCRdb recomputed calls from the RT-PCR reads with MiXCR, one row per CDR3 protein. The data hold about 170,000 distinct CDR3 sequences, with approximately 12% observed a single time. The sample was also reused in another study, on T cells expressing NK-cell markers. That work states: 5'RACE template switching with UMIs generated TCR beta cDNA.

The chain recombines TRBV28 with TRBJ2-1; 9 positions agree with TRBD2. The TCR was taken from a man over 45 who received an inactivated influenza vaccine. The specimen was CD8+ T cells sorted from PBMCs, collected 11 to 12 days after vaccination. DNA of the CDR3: TGTGCCAGCAGTCATATACTCCTAGCGGGGAGGGGTAATGAGCAGTTCTTC. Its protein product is CASSHILLAGRGNEQFF.